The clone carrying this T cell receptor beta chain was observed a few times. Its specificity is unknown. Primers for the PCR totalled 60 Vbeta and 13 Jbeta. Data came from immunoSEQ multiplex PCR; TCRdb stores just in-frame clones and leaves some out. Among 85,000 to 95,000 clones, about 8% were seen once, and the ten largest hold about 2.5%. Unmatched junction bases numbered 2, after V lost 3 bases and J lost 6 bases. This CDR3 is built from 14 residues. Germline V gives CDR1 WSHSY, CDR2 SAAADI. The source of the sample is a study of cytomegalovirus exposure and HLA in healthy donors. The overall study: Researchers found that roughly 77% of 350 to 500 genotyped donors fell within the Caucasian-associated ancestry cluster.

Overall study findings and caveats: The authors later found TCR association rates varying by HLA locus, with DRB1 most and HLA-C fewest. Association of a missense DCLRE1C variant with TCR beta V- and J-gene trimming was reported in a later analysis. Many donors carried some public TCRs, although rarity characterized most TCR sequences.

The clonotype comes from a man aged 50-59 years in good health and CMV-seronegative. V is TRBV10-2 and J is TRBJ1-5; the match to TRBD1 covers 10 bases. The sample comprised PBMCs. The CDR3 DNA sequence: TGCGCCAGCAGTGAAGGACAGGGGGGTCAGCCCCAGCATTTT. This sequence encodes CASSEGQGGQPQHF.